This TCR beta chain was profiled in a study of T cells in women clearing cervical HPV infection. Across the study: Case blood was drawn when the lesion was first found; control blood after infection became undetectable.

Findings of the study overall: CIN3+ cases had significantly higher TCR richness than controls; evenness did not differ.

The CDR3 spans 17 residues. Trimming stripped 3 bases from V and 4 bases from J, with 19 bases between. Germline loops: CDR1 KGHSH, CDR2 LQKENI. Worth noting for this clone: Antigen specificity is unknown. The read comes to an end 3 residues before the CDR3 does, leaving the germline J gene to fill in the end.

immunoSEQ multiplex PCR used an average of approximately 1,300 ng genomic DNA. The data were produced by immunoSEQ multiplex PCR, yet TCRdb's version contains in-frame clones alone and is incomplete. This sample contains 36,000 or so clones. Each participant carried one incident cervical HPV16 infection only. V gene TRBV18 combines with J gene TRBJ1-5; possible D gene TRBD1, 5 bases. This clonotype was obtained from a woman aged 18 to 75 with a cervical HPV16 infection that either progressed to CIN3+ or cleared (not recorded which). Sequencing was done on a sample of blood buffy coat. The part of the CDR3 DNA that was read is TGTGCCAGCTCACCGTTCCGGGGGGTTCAGGCGAATCAGCCC. Translating gives CASSPFRGVQANQP. The full CDR3 is CASSPFRGVQANQPQHF.